The 32 T cell receptor beta chains presented below share a single source sample, sequenced in a study of T cells in localized non-small cell lung cancer (dated by TCRdb to 2020 to 2022). Library preparation used the immunoSEQ multiplex PCR assay. Held by TCRdb, this immuneACCESS table contains in-frame sequences only and omits some clones. Under half of the omission traces to an unresolved V gene where checked; the cause of the rest is unknown. Across this sample there are approximately 2,800 clones, with approximately 21% seen only once. The ten largest clones take up less than 25% of the sample. The input for sequencing was lung tumor tissue, taken before any cancer treatment. These receptors came from a male donor aged 60 or older with stage II squamous cell lung carcinoma.

This clone is termed medium-sized (0.01 to 0.1%). The chain carries TRBV6-8 and TRBJ1-1; D is uncertain. CDR1 is MNHGY and CDR2 is SAAAGT in the germline V gene. V lost 7 bases and J 3 bases, leaving 12 bases between the germline ends. This CDR3 comprises 13 residues. Here the CDR3 reads CASTIRDYTEAFF. The CDR3 DNA follows: TGTGCCAGCACTATACGRGATTACACTGAAGCTTTCTTT.

The chain employs TRBV5-1 and TRBJ2-7; 11 bases agree with TRBD2. After removal of 0 bases from V and 0 bases from J, the junction contained 5 bases not matched to a gene. Germline V lookup: CDR1 SGHRS, CDR2 YFSETQ. The CDR3 runs to 17 residues. CDR3 sequence: CASSLEGLAVSSYEQYF. CDR3 DNA sequence: TGCGCCAGCAGCTTGGAGGGACTAGCGGTTAGCTCCTACGAGCAGTACTTC.

The chain recombines TRBV7-1 with TRBJ2-2; 13 bases match TRBD2. TRBV7-1 is given ORF status, its function remaining uncertain. The CDR3 covers 17 residues. V lost 4 bases to trimming and J lost 7 bases; unmatched junction nucleotides: 9. CDR3 loop: CASSFLGTSGTGGELFF. The DNA of the CDR3 is TGTGCCAGCAGCTTTCTCGGGACTAGCGGGACGGGCGGGGAGCTGTTTTTT.

This sequence joins TRBV30 and TRBJ2-7; D may match TRBD1 or TRBD2 (5 bases each). The CDR3 spans 12 residues. Between the trimmed V and J ends, which lost 5 bases and 9 bases, there was a span of 17 bases. The V gene's germline CDR1 is GTSNPN and CDR2 SVGIG (reference sequence). The CDR3 DNA reads TGTGCCTGGGCGCCCGGGGCGCCCGGGCAGTACTTC. This codes for CAWAPGAPGQYF.

V is TRBV5-1 and J is TRBJ1-1; no firm D call. The V end was cut by 0 bases, the J end by 1 base, with 7 bases between. The CDR3 has 14 residues. Germline CDR1 SGHRS, CDR2 YFSETQ. The CDR3 DNA sequence: TGCGCCAGCAGCTTGGGACCCCAGAACACTGAAGCTTTCTTT. It specifies CASSLGPQNTEAFF.

The rearrangement uses TRBV30 and TRBJ2-7; TRBD2 agrees at 14 bases. The V and J ends lost 3 bases and 12 bases, in that order; junction bases with no gene match: 7. The CDR3 covers 13 residues. Germline V lookup: CDR1 GTSNPN, CDR2 SVGIG (reference sequence). CDR3: CAWSLTSGRAPYF. The DNA of the CDR3 is TGTGCCTGGAGCCTGACTAGCGGGAGGGCCCCGTACTTC.

A few counts support this clone. The gene calls are TRBV11-3 and TRBJ1-4; D gene unclear. The germline V gene encodes CDR1 SGHNT and CDR2 YENEEA. Trimming removed 5 bases at V and 7 bases at J, with 17 bases between. The CDR3 runs to 15 residues. CDR3 sequence (DNA): TGTGCCAGCAGCCGGGCGAACCAACGTGGTGAAAAACTGTTTTTT. This codes for CASSRANQRGEKLFF. Variable domain in full (rest from reference TRBV11-3 and TRBJ1-4): EAGVVQSPRYKIIEKKQPVAFWCNPISGHNTLYWYLQNLGQGPELLIRYENEEAVDDSQLPKDRFSAERLKGVDSTLKIQPAELGDSAVYLCASSRANQRGEKLFFGSGTQLSVL.

By frequency in the sample, this clone is medium-sized. The rearrangement uses TRBV11-3 and TRBJ2-3, with 10 bases aligning to TRBD2. Trimming at V came to 1 base and at J to 3 bases, leaving 7 bases not matched to a gene. The length of the CDR3 is 17 residues. Germline CDR1 reads SGHNT; CDR2 reads YENEEA. The DNA for the CDR3 is TGTGCCAGCAGCTTAGTTGTGCCTAGCGGGAGAACAGATACGCAGTATTTT. As protein: CASSLVVPSGRTDTQYF.

This clone is medium-sized. The V call is TRBV9, the J call TRBJ2-7; possible D gene TRBD2, 6 bases. Trimming removed 3 bases from V and 1 base from J, with 17 bases in between. Germline V gene lookup returns CDR1 SGDLS and CDR2 YYNGEE. The CDR3 consists of 16 residues. The CDR3 reads CASSGAAGGASYEQYF. The DNA of the CDR3 is TGTGCCAGCAGCGGCGCAGCGGGCGGGGCATCCTACGAGCAGTACTTC.

This clone was counted between two and nine times. The chain recombines TRBV10-3 with TRBJ2-7; D is uncertain. The germline V gene encodes CDR1 ENHRY and CDR2 SYGVKD. The CDR3 runs 16 residues. V was clipped by 0 bases and J by 2 bases, with 14 bases between them. In DNA form, the CDR3 reads TGTGCCATCAGTGAGTCGACCGAGGTTAGAACCTACGAGCAGTACTTC. Protein: CAISESTEVRTYEQYF.

The rearrangement uses TRBV6-8 and TRBJ2-3; the D is unclear. The germline V gene encodes CDR1 MNHGY and CDR2 SAAAGT. V was clipped by 0 bases and J by 3 bases, with 7 bases between them. The CDR3 totals 14 residues. CDR3 protein: CASSYSPWTDTQYF. The CDR3 DNA reads as TGTGCCAGCAGTTACTCGCCCTGGACAGATACGCAGTATTTT.

The gene calls are TRBV6-8 and TRBJ2-7; D tentatively reads TRBD1 or TRBD2 (5 bases each). Germline CDR1 is MNHGY and CDR2 is SAAAGT. CDR3 length equals 14 residues. Trimming stripped 10 bases from V and 0 bases from J, with 16 bases between. The DNA for the CDR3 is TGTGCCATCAGGGAGACACAAGCCTCCTACGAGCAGTACTTC. Protein: CAIRETQASYEQYF.

This clone rates as large. V gene TRBV9 combines with J gene TRBJ2-5, with 13 bases aligning to TRBD2. V lost 3 bases to trimming and J lost 4 bases; unmatched junction nucleotides: 9. This CDR3 comprises 17 residues. From germline, CDR1 is SGDLS and CDR2 YYNGEE. CDR3 amino acids: CASSEGQLAGGSETQYF. As DNA, the CDR3 is TGTGCCAGCAGCGAGGGGCAACTAGCGGGAGGGTCAGAGACCCAGTACTTC.

This clone is medium-sized. Written as DNA, the CDR3 is TGTGCCAGCAGCTTCCCGGGACTAGCGTCTTCCCGCGGGGATACGCAGTATTTT. This codes for CASSFPGLASSRGDTQYF. The chain recombines TRBV6-8 with TRBJ2-3, with 10 bases matching TRBD2. The J segment lost 6 bases and the V segment lost 6 bases, leaving 18 bases of the junction unmatched. Germline V gene lookup returns CDR1 MNHGY and CDR2 SAAAGT. CDR3 length equals 18 residues.

This clone turned up a few times. CDR3: CASSIDLDRWGTDTQYF. The DNA of the CDR3 is TGTGCCAGTAGTATAGACCTAGACCGGTGGGGCACAGATACGCAGTATTTT. The rearrangement links TRBV19 to TRBJ2-3; no firm D call. The CDR3 has 17 amino acids. V was trimmed by 0 bases and J by 1 base, leaving 14 bases between them. The germline V gene encodes CDR1 LNHDA and CDR2 SQIVND (reference sequence). Combining the CDR3 with reference TRBV19 and TRBJ2-3 gives the whole variable domain DGGITQSPKYLFRKEGQNVTLSCEQNLNHDAMYWYRQDPGQGLRLIYYSQIVNDFQKGDIAEGYSVSREKKESFPLTVTSAQKNPTAFYLCASSIDLDRWGTDTQYFGPGTRLTVL.

This clone was picked up a small number of times. The V gene is TRBV6-8, the J gene TRBJ2-7; maybe TRBD2 (6 bases). The CDR3 has 14 residues. V shed 6 bases and J shed 2 bases, with 14 bases lying between them. Germline lookup yields CDR1 MNHGY and CDR2 SAAAGT. CDR3 nucleotide sequence: TGTGCCAGCAGGGGGCTAGCGTTTCCCTACGAGCAGTACTTC. Protein product: CASRGLAFPYEQYF.

V is TRBV19 and J is TRBJ1-5; D is uncertain. Germline lookup yields CDR1 LNHDA and CDR2 SQIVND (reference sequence). Trimming left V 7 bases short and J 4 bases short, with 11 bases between. This CDR3 spans 13 amino acids. The CDR3, as DNA: TGTGCCAGTAAAAAGGGCCCGAATCAGCCCCAGCATTTT. It codes for CASKKGPNQPQHF.

This clone is deemed medium-sized. The genes are TRBV11-3 and TRBJ1-3, with a tentative D call TRBD1 (5 bases). Germline assignment: CDR1 SGHNT and CDR2 YENEEA. The CDR3 spans 14 residues. Trimming pared 5 bases from V and 0 bases from J, leaving 8 bases between. The CDR3 nucleotides read TGTGCCAGCAGCCTCGACAGCTCTGGAAACACCATATATTTT. Protein sequence: CASSLDSSGNTIYF.

This chain uses TRBV25-1 with TRBJ1-1; no firm D call. The CDR3 sequence is 15 residues long. Germline loops: CDR1 MGHDK, CDR2 SYGVNS. V dropped 1 base and J dropped 1 base, with 10 bases sitting between them. The chain's CDR3 is CASSESAQPNTEAFF. The DNA for the CDR3 is TGTGCCAGCAGTGAATCGGCACAGCCGAACACTGAAGCTTTCTTT.

The genes are TRBV18 and TRBJ2-7, with TRBD1 matching over 11 bases. Trimming took 8 bases from V and 3 from J; bases not matched to a gene: 6. The CDR3 spans 14 residues. Germline CDR1 KGHSH, CDR2 LQKENI. The CDR3: CASAEGQGGYEQYF. The CDR3 nucleotides read TGTGCCAGCGCCGAGGGACAGGGGGGCTACGAGCAGTACTTC.

The genes are TRBV19 and TRBJ2-5; maybe TRBD1 (5 bases). Germline V CDR1 and CDR2: LNHDA, SQIVND (reference sequence). The V end was cut by 4 bases, the J end by 7 bases, with 16 bases between. This CDR3 has 14 amino acids. CDR3 sequence reads: CASSTKGPNRTQYF. The DNA of the CDR3 is TGTGCCAGTAGTACCAAGGGGCCGAATCGGACCCAGTACTTC.

CDR3 sequence: CAWSEAWLVYEQYF. CDR3 coding DNA: TGTGCCTGGAGTGAAGCTTGGCTTGTATACGAGCAGTACTTC. The chain combines TRBV30 with TRBJ2-7, with D hard to call. Per germline, CDR1 GTSNPN and CDR2 SVGIG (reference sequence). The CDR3 has 14 amino acids. V was trimmed by 1 base and J by 4 bases, leaving 14 bases between them.

By frequency in the sample, this clone is medium-sized. The chain recombines TRBV6-8 with TRBJ2-7; 7 bases line up with TRBD1. In germline, CDR1 is MNHGY, CDR2 SAAAGT. The ends lost 5 bases at V and 5 bases at J; junction bases unmatched: 9. CDR3 length equals 14 residues. The CDR3 protein is CASSLTGVVHEQYF. CDR3 DNA sequence: TGTGCCAGCAGTCTTACAGGGGTCGTCCACGAGCAGTACTTC.

This clone showed up just a few times. The CDR3 DNA reads TGTGCCAGCAGCTTACAAGCGGGGTCCGAGCAGTACTTC. Amino acids: CASSLQAGSEQYF. The J gene is TRBJ2-7, the V gene TRBV7-2; 7 nucleotides align to TRBD2. The junction had 4 bases not matched to a gene; V was cut back by 2 bases and J by 6 bases. CDR3 length equals 13 residues. The germline V gene encodes CDR1 SGHTA and CDR2 FQGNSA.

This clone was observed at least ten times. The rearrangement links TRBV11-3 to TRBJ1-3; perhaps TRBD1 as D (5 bases). CDR3 length: 17 residues. Germline V gene data show CDR1 as SGHNT and CDR2 as YENEEA. V gave up 2 bases and J gave up 0 bases, with 14 bases separating them. The CDR3 spells CASSLSGGSGSGNTIYF. CDR3 nucleotides: TGTGCCAGCAGCTTATCGGGGGGTTCGGGCTCTGGAAACACCATATATTTT.

This clone was detected only a few times. The V call is TRBV28, the J call TRBJ1-1; D unclear. Germline loops: CDR1 MDHEN, CDR2 SYDVKM. V lost 5 bases and J lost 1, with 11 bases in between. The length of the CDR3 is 14 residues. The CDR3 coding sequence is TGTGCCAGCAGTGCAACGACGCCGAACACTGAAGCTTTCTTT. Its translation is CASSATTPNTEAFF.

V and J are TRBV6-8 and TRBJ1-4; D not resolved. The germline V and J ends were trimmed by 5 bases and 5 bases, with 24 bases remaining between them. CDR1 is MNHGY and CDR2 is SAAAGT in the germline V gene. The CDR3 covers 18 residues. The CDR3, as DNA: TGTGCCAGCAGTGACTGTCCAAGTCTCCTAGTCGACAATGAAAAACTGTTTTTT. Translated, it gives CASSDCPSLLVDNEKLFF.

This clone was counted only a few times. V usage is TRBV6-8 and J usage is TRBJ2-2, with TRBD2 identical over 9 bases. Looked up from germline, CDR1 is MNHGY and CDR2 is SAAAGT. The CDR3 extends over 14 amino acids. The ends lost 7 bases at V and 4 bases at J; junction bases unmatched: 4. CDR3 sequence: CASMDSGSTGELFF. The CDR3 region has the DNA TGTGCCAGCATGGATAGCGGGAGCACCGGGGAGCTGTTTTTT.

By frequency in the sample, this clone is medium-sized. V and J are TRBV11-3 and TRBJ1-1; D uncertain. This CDR3 has 16 amino acids. The germline CDR1 and CDR2 sequences are SGHNT and YENEEA. The V end was cut by 1 base, the J end by 1 base, with 13 bases between. The CDR3, as DNA: TGTGCCAGCAGCTTAGTTCTTGGACTCGGGAACACTGAAGCTTTCTTT. This codes for CASSLVLGLGNTEAFF. The full variable domain, completed using reference TRBV11-3 and TRBJ1-1, is EAGVVQSPRYKIIEKKQPVAFWCNPISGHNTLYWYLQNLGQGPELLIRYENEEAVDDSQLPKDRFSAERLKGVDSTLKIQPAELGDSAVYLCASSLVLGLGNTEAFFGQGTRLTVV.

This clone has just a few counts. The genes are TRBV6-8 and TRBJ2-2; D not certain. CDR3 length: 14 amino acids. Per germline, CDR1 MNHGY and CDR2 SAAAGT. V gave up 7 bases and J gave up 1 base, with 10 bases separating them. CDR3 nucleotides: TGTGCCAGCACCCTCCTAGTGAACACCGGGGAGCTGTTTTTT. Encoded protein: CASTLLVNTGELFF.

This clone was picked up one time. The rearrangement uses TRBV5-1 and TRBJ2-1; 12 bases fit TRBD2. Germline trimming cut 4 bases from V and 4 bases from J; bases unmatched to any gene: 3. Germline V gives CDR1 SGHRS, CDR2 YFSETQ. The CDR3 length is 15 residues. Written as DNA, the CDR3 is TGCGCCAGCAGCCTGACTAGCGGGGGATACAATGAGCAGTTCTTC. As protein: CASSLTSGGYNEQFF.

The CDR3 sequence is CASAALSTGELFF. The CDR3 region has the DNA TGTGCCAGCGCCGCCTTGAGCACCGGGGAGCTGTTTTTT. This chain connects TRBV6-8 to TRBJ2-2; D remains unclear. CDR3 size: 13 residues. Germline CDR1 and CDR2: MNHGY and SAAAGT. Deletions cut 8 bases from V and 4 bases from J, with 11 bases between.